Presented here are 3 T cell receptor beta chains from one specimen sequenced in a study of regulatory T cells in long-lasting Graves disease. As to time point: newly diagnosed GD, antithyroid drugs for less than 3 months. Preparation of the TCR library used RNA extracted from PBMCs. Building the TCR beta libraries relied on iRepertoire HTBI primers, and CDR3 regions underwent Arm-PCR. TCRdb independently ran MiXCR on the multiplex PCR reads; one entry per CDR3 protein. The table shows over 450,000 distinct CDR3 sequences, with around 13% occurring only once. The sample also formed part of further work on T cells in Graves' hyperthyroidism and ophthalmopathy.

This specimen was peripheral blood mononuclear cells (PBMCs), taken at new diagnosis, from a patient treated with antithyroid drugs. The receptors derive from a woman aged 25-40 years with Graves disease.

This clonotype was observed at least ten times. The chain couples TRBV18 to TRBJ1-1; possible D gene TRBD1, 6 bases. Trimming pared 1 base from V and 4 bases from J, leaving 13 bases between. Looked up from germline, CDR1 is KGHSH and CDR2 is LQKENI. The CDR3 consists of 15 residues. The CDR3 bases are TGTGCCAGCTCACCACTAGGGGGTTCAGCCACTGAAGCTTTCTTT. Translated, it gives CASSPLGGSATEAFF.

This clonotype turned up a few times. Written as DNA, the CDR3 is TGTGCCAGCTCACAATCTAAGAACTCTCGGGCGGAATCCTACGAGCAGTACTTC. Translating it yields CASSQSKNSRAESYEQYF. The V gene is TRBV18, the J gene TRBJ2-7; D unclear. Per the germline V gene, CDR1 is KGHSH and CDR2 is LQKENI. With 4 bases removed from V and 1 base from J, the gap between germline ends came to 23 bases. The CDR3 extends over 18 amino acids.

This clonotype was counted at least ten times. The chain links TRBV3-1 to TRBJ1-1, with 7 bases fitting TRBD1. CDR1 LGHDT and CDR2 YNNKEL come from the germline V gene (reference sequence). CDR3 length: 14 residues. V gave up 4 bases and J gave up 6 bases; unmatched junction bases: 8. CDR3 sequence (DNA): TGTGCCAGCAGCCTAAATTACAGGGGTTCTGAAGCTTTCTTT. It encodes CASSLNYRGSEAFF.